The T cell receptor beta chain under discussion was sequenced for a study of T-cell reconstitution after alpha-beta-depleted transplantation in children. Using unique molecular identifiers, the investigators prepared the TCRbeta library. TCRdb re-called the PCR reads through MiXCR, storing one row per CDR3 protein. The sample carries 360,000 or so distinct CDR3 sequences, roughly 20% recorded once. This CDR3 region has 13 residues. J was trimmed by 9 bases and V by 2 bases; bases with no gene match: 2. Germline V lookup: CDR1 MGHRA, CDR2 YSYEKL. The receptor was derived from a human donor who donated a stem cell graft to a child with acute myeloid leukemia. The material sequenced was PBMCs from the stem cell graft donor, taken from the stem cell graft. V is TRBV4-1 and J is TRBJ2-1; the match to TRBD1 covers 9 bases. The CDR3 nucleotides read TGCGCCAGCAGCCAAACAGGGGGCGGTGAGCAGTTCTTC. Protein: CASSQTGGGEQFF.